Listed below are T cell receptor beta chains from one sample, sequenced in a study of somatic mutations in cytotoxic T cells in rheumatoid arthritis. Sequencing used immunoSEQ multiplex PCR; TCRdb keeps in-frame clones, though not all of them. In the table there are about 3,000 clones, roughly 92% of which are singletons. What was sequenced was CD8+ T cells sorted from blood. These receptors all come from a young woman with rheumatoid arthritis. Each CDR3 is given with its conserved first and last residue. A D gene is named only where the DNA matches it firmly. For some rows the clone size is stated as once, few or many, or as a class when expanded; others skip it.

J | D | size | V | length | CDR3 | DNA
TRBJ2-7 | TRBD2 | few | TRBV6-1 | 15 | CASSELAGGSYEQYF | TGTGCCAGCAGTGAACTAGCGGGAGGCTCCTACGAGCAGTACTTC
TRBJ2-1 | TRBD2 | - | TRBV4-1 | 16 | CASSPSSNAGVNEQFF | TGCGCCAGCAGCCCCTCTTCGAACGCGGGGGTCAATGAGCAGTTCTTC
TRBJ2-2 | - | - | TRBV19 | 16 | CASRINPGQLAGELFF | TGTGCCAGTAGGATTAATCCGGGACAACTCGCCGGGGAGCTGTTTTTT
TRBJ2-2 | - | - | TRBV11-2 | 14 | CASSREWGAGELFF | TGTGCCAGCAGCCGCGAGTGGGGAGCCGGGGAGCTGTTTTTT
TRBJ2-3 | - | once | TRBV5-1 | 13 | CASRVQSADTQYF | TGCGCCAGCAGGGTACAGTCCGCAGATACGCAGTATTTT
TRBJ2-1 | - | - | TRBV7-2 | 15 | CASSLISSSYNEQFF | TGTGCCAGCAGCTTAATTTCGAGCTCCTACAATGAGCAGTTCTTC
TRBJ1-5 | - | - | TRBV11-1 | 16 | CASSLGDGRGNQPQHF | TGTGCCAGCAGCTTGGGGGACGGGAGGGGCAATCAGCCCCAGCATTTT
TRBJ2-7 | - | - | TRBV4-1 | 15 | CASSYIQGGPYEQYF | TGCGCCAGCAGCTACATACAGGGTGGGCCCTACGAGCAGTACTTC
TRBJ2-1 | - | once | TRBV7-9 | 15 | CASSFRDSGVNEQFF | TGTGCCAGCAGCTTCCGGGACTCTGGGGTCAATGAGCAGTTCTTC
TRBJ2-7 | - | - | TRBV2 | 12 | CASKGSTQEQYF | TGTGCCAGCAAGGGGTCTACACAGGAGCAGTACTTC
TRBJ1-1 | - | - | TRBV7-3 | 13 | CASSLTGYTEAFF | TGTGCCAGCAGCTTGACAGGCTACACTGAAGCTTTCTTT
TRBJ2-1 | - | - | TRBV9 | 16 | CASSGGFYGSYNEQFF | TGTGCCAGCAGCGGTGGTTTCTACGGGAGTTACAATGAGCAGTTCTTC
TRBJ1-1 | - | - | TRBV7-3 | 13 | CASSEGSGYEAFF | TGTGCCAGCAGCGAGGGAAGTGGTTACGAAGCTTTCTTT
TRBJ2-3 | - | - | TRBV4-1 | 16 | CASSQVKIGSTDTQYF | TGCGCCAGCAGCCAAGTCAAAATCGGGAGCACAGATACGCAGTATTTT
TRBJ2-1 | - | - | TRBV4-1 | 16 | CASSQEASRWDNEQFF | TGCGCCAGCAGCCAAGAAGCGTCTAGGTGGGACAATGAGCAGTTCTTC
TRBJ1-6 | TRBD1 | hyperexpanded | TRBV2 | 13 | CASRGTGGRPLHF | TGTGCCAGCAGGGGGACAGGGGGGAGACCCCTCCACTTT
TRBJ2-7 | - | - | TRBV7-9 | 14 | CASSMRGILDEQYF | TGTGCCAGCAGTATGCGCGGGATCCTGGACGAGCAGTACTTC